Included here is one T cell receptor (beta chain) sequence, with context. Its specificity is not known. TCRdb derives one entry per CDR3 protein from the 5' RACE reads, leaving out DNA. The sample shows about 380,000 distinct CDR3 sequences, and 2% to 3% sits with its ten largest clones. This specimen belongs to a study of monozygotic twins with inflammatory bowel disease. Study findings and constraints: Relative to healthy twins, IBD patients had fewer clonotypes in common with others, a gap that was especially apparent with disease activity. Variability in patient repertoires may have come partly from differing immunosuppressive treatments.

The source material was blood. The source of this sequence is a human donor with ulcerative colitis or Crohn's disease, or a healthy co-twin of an affected twin (not recorded which).

This CDR3 is CASSPRGRTSGGDNEQFF. The rearrangement joins TRBV6-2 or TRBV6-3 to TRBJ2-1; TCRdb's D call of TRBD2 is untestable without DNA. Germline CDR1 reads MNHEY; CDR2 reads SVGEGT. The CDR3 runs to 18 residues.